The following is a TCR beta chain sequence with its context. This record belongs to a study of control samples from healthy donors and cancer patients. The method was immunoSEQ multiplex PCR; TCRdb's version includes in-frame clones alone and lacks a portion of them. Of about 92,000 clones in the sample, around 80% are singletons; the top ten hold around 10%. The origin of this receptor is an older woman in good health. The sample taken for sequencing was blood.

The DNA of the CDR3 is TGTGCCAGCACTCTCCGGGGGGCCTATCAGCCCCAGCATTTT. It translates to CASTLRGAYQPQHF. The gene calls are TRBV28 and TRBJ1-5; a possible D gene is TRBD1 (6 bases). From germline, CDR1 is MDHEN and CDR2 SYDVKM. Trimming removed 7 bases from V and 5 bases from J, with 15 bases in between. There are 14 residues in the CDR3.